Each of the 25 T cell receptor beta chains below was sequenced from the same sample in a study of shared clonotypes between healthy human individuals. Produced via immunoSEQ multiplex PCR; TCRdb's table is partial and in-frame only. The repertoire has some 1.5 million clones, roughly 97% of them found once; the top ten carry 1.2%. The material sequenced was naive CD4+ T cells sorted from blood. Subset: CD45RA+ positively selected. The receptors shown here come from a man aged 30 to 45 in good health.

The chain combines TRBV5-6 with TRBJ2-5, with a weak D call TRBD2 (5 bases). With 1 base removed from V and 7 bases from J, the gap between germline ends came to 8 bases. Germline V CDR1 and CDR2: SGHDT, YYEEEE. The CDR3 extends over 12 amino acids. The CDR3, as DNA: TGTGCCAGCAGCTTGTCCGAGGGGACCCAGTACTTC. Translating it yields CASSLSEGTQYF.

The chain employs TRBV9 and TRBJ2-3; D call uncertain. The CDR3 is 13 residues long. V lost 0 bases to trimming and J lost 2 bases, with 4 bases between them. Per germline, CDR1 SGDLS and CDR2 YYNGEE. The CDR3, as DNA: TGTGCCAGCAGCGTAGACGCCACAGATACGCAGTATTTT. Translating it yields CASSVDATDTQYF.

The chain carries TRBV10-3 and TRBJ2-7, with 7 bases lining up with TRBD2. With 6 bases clipped from V and 0 bases from J, the junction kept 2 bases outside the gene matches. The germline CDR1 and CDR2 sequences are ENHRY and SYGVKD. The CDR3 covers 13 residues. CDR3: CAIRLATSYEQYF. For the CDR3, the DNA is TGTGCCATCAGACTAGCGACCTCCTACGAGCAGTACTTC.

The rearrangement links TRBV21-1 to TRBJ2-7; no DNA check was done on the table's D call, TRBD2. TRBV21-1 is an annotated pseudogene. CDR3 length equals 17 residues. CDR3 sequence: CASSKLAGRRSSYEQYF. In nucleotides, the CDR3 is TGTGCCAGCAGCAAACTAGCGGGGCGAAGGAGCTCCTACGAGCAGTACTTC.

This chain uses TRBV6-1 with TRBJ2-1, with a possible D match to TRBD2 (5 bases). V lost 0 bases to trimming and J lost 6 bases, with 15 bases between them. This CDR3 has 16 amino acids. Per germline, CDR1 MNHNS and CDR2 SASEGT. CDR3 DNA sequence: TGTGCCAGCAGTGAAGCGGCTTGGGAGTGGGGCAATGAGCAGTTCTTC. It encodes CASSEAAWEWGNEQFF.

The V and J genes are TRBV25-1 and TRBJ1-2, with 8 nucleotides matching TRBD1. Germline CDR1 is MGHDK and CDR2 is SYGVNS. The CDR3 totals 14 residues. The V gene end was trimmed by 4 bases and the J gene end by 8 bases; junction bases not matched to a gene: 9. In DNA, the CDR3 is TGTGCCAGCAGTGGATCCGGGGACAGGAGAGGCTACACCTTC. This translates into CASSGSGDRRGYTF.

CDR3 protein: CASSDGRNYEQYF. The DNA of the CDR3 is TGTGCCAGCAGTGATGGACGGAACTACGAGCAGTACTTC. V and J are TRBV2 and TRBJ2-7; no reliable D call. The length of the CDR3 is 13 residues. From germline, CDR1 is SNHLY and CDR2 FYNNEI. Trimming pared 3 bases from V and 3 bases from J, leaving 9 bases between.

This clone was counted a single time. The rearrangement links TRBV28 to TRBJ1-3, with TRBD1 as a possible D gene (6 bases). Germline V CDR1 and CDR2: MDHEN, SYDVKM. This CDR3 is built from 16 residues. The ends were cut back, 1 base at V and 3 bases at J, with 13 bases in the middle. CDR3 sequence reads: CASSLYGQGSGNTIYF. The CDR3 coding sequence is TGTGCCAGCAGTTTATATGGCCAGGGGAGTGGAAACACCATATATTTT.

The genes are TRBV19 and TRBJ1-3; a weak D match, TRBD1 (5 bases). Trimming removed 3 bases at V and 0 bases at J, with 12 bases between. This CDR3 is 16 amino acids long. The germline CDR1 and CDR2 sequences are LNHDA and SQIVND (reference sequence). DNA of the CDR3: TGTGCCAGTAGTATGGAGGGACTTCACTCTGGAAACACCATATATTTT. Encoded protein: CASSMEGLHSGNTIYF.

On this clone: Within the sample, other DNA sequences also encode this same CDR3. The chain employs TRBV28 and TRBJ2-5; 7 bases are shared with TRBD1. V was pared by 6 bases and J by 5 bases, with 9 bases of the junction left unmatched. The CDR3 contains 14 residues. Germline CDR1 reads MDHEN; CDR2 reads SYDVKM. For the CDR3, the DNA is TGTGCCAGCAGCTCAGGGGGTGTCGGGGAGACCCAGTACTTC. It yields the protein CASSSGGVGETQYF.

Only a few counts were recorded for this clone. This rearrangement joins TRBV21-1 to TRBJ2-7; whether TRBD2, the table's D call, matches the DNA was not checked. TRBV21-1 is a pseudogene. This CDR3 region has 16 residues. This CDR3 reads CASSKDGGWSSYEQYF. The DNA of the CDR3 is TGTGCCAGCAGCAAAGACGGTGGCTGGAGCTCCTACGAGCAGTACTTC.

This clone was picked up one time. The rearrangement links TRBV5-4 to TRBJ2-3, with 15 bases fitting TRBD2. The CDR3 is 17 amino acids. Germline CDR1 and CDR2: SGHNT and YYREEE (reference sequence). V dropped 3 bases and J dropped 5; count of bases not matched to a gene: 7. The CDR3 loop reads CASSSRTSGRAVDTQYF. Written as DNA, the CDR3 is TGTGCCAGCAGCTCAAGGACTAGCGGGAGGGCCGTAGATACGCAGTATTTT.

The chain couples TRBV5-1 to TRBJ2-5; 9 bases line up with TRBD1. This CDR3 is 15 amino acids long. The trim removed 3 bases at V and 4 bases at J, leaving 7 bases unmatched. The V gene's germline CDR1 is SGHRS and CDR2 YFSETQ. The CDR3 reads CASSSTGGGLETQYF. CDR3 bases: TGCGCCAGCAGCTCAACAGGGGGCGGGTTAGAGACCCAGTACTTC.

The chain joins TRBV28 to TRBJ2-2, with D unresolved. Trimming took off 3 bases at V and 2 bases at J, with 19 bases between the two ends. CDR1 is MDHEN, CDR2 SYDVKM, per germline. The CDR3 contains 18 residues. Here the CDR3 DNA reads TGTGCCAGCAGTTTGGTTAGTCCCGGGCTGGTCAACACCGGGGAGCTGTTTTTT. This translates into CASSLVSPGLVNTGELFF.

Worth noting for this clone: Other DNA sequences from this sample encode an identical CDR3 as well. V is TRBV19 and J is TRBJ2-2; D is undetermined. Germline lookup yields CDR1 LNHDA and CDR2 SQIVND (reference sequence). V was trimmed by 3 bases and J by 1 base, leaving 3 bases between them. The CDR3 totals 13 residues. The CDR3 region has the DNA TGTGCCAGTAGTATTTTGAACACCGGGGAGCTGTTTTTT. Its translation is CASSILNTGELFF.

This clone has a single count. This chain joins TRBV27 and TRBJ1-2; no reliable D call. Per germline, CDR1 MNHEY and CDR2 SMNVEV (reference sequence). V was shortened by 5 bases and J by 5 bases, with 18 bases between the two germline ends. This CDR3 is 15 amino acids long. CDR3 amino acids: CASSPPGSFPYGYTF. The DNA for the CDR3 is TGTGCCAGCAGTCCCCCCGGGAGCTTTCCTTATGGCTACACCTTC.

This chain joins TRBV7-7 and TRBJ2-5, with 10 bases aligning to TRBD2. V shed 5 bases and J 5 bases; nucleotides not matched to a gene: 11. From germline, CDR1 is SSHAT and CDR2 FNYEAQ (reference sequence). The CDR3 is 16 amino acids. The CDR3 nucleotides are TGTGCCAGCAGCCCTAGGGCTAGCGGGAGTGGTGAGACCCAGTACTTC. This gives the protein CASSPRASGSGETQYF.

This clone was seen once. The V and J genes are TRBV6-1 and TRBJ1-1; the D is unclear. Trimming shortened V by 2 bases and J by 8 bases, and 15 bases separated the two germline ends. CDR3 length: 14 amino acids. From germline, CDR1 is MNHNS and CDR2 SASEGT. CDR3 protein: CASSEWVGRREAFF. The DNA of the CDR3 is TGTGCCAGCAGTGAATGGGTAGGCAGAAGAGAAGCTTTCTTT.

The rearrangement joins TRBV5-1 to TRBJ2-1, with 10 bases that match TRBD2. Trimming at V came to 2 bases and at J to 4 bases, leaving 6 bases not matched to a gene. The CDR3 sequence is 16 residues long. Per the germline V gene, CDR1 is SGHRS and CDR2 is YFSETQ. The CDR3 DNA reads TGCGCCAGCAGCTTCAGCGGGAGGGCCTCATACAATGAGCAGTTCTTC. This sequence encodes CASSFSGRASYNEQFF.

V gene TRBV6-5 combines with J gene TRBJ2-7; D gene ambiguous. Between the trimmed V and J ends, which lost 2 bases and 6 bases, there was a span of 11 bases. The CDR3 totals 13 residues. CDR1 is MNHEY, CDR2 SVGAGI, per germline. The DNA for the CDR3 is TGTGCCAGCAGTTACCAGGTTGGAAGCGAGCAGTACTTC. Translated, it gives CASSYQVGSEQYF.

This rearrangement joins TRBV11-2 to TRBJ2-2, with D perhaps given as TRBD1 or TRBD2 (5 bases each). Trimming shortened V by 4 bases and J by 6 bases, and 15 bases separated the two germline ends. The V gene's germline CDR1 is SGHAT and CDR2 FQNNGV. The CDR3 covers 15 residues. CDR3 nucleotide sequence: TGTGCCAGCAGCTCTAGTCCGGGGACGCCCGGGGAGCTGTTTTTT. Translation: CASSSSPGTPGELFF.

This chain connects TRBV27 to TRBJ2-5; D is perhaps TRBD2 (7 bases). The V end lost 6 bases, the J end lost 5 bases, and 13 bases lay between the germline ends. Germline V gives CDR1 MNHEY, CDR2 SMNVEV (reference sequence). The CDR3 has 13 residues. The CDR3 here is CASRGGVGETQYF. The CDR3 nucleotides are TGTGCCAGCAGAGGGGGGGTGGGGGAGACCCAGTACTTC.

CDR3 DNA sequence: TGCAGCGTTGCTAGGACAGGGGGAGGCTATGGCTACACCTTC. This codes for CSVARTGGGYGYTF. The chain employs TRBV29-1 and TRBJ1-2, with 10 nucleotides matching TRBD1. Per germline, CDR1 SQVTM and CDR2 ANQGSEA. The CDR3 sequence is 14 residues long. Trimming cost V 4 bases and J 4 bases; bases outside gene matches: 6. Full variable domain (rest looked up from reference TRBV29-1 and TRBJ1-2): SAVISQKPSRDICQRGTSLTIQCQVDSQVTMMFWYRQQPGQSLTLIATANQGSEATYESGFVIDKFPISRPNLTFSTLTVSNMSPEDSSIYLCSVARTGGGYGYTFGSGTRLTVV.

The chain joins TRBV27 to TRBJ2-1; TRBD2 aligns across 9 bases. This CDR3 contains 15 residues. V shed 3 bases and J 10 bases; nucleotides not matched to a gene: 10. CDR1 is MNHEY, CDR2 SMNVEV, per germline (reference sequence). The CDR3 DNA reads as TGTGCCAGCAGTTTGTTAGCGGGAGTTCGGGGCGAGCAGTTCTTC. Its protein product is CASSLLAGVRGEQFF.

J is TRBJ1-4 and V is TRBV5-6, with 9 nucleotides matching TRBD1. Unmatched junction bases numbered 1, after V lost 0 bases and J lost 7 bases. This CDR3 comprises 14 residues. Per the germline V gene, CDR1 is SGHDT and CDR2 is YYEEEE. The CDR3 DNA reads TGTGCCAGCAGCTTGGGGGGACAGGGTGAAAAACTGTTTTTT. Encoded protein: CASSLGGQGEKLFF.